This entry features one T cell receptor (beta chain) sequence. Its cognate antigen is unknown. Healthy and HIV-negative, the adult donors had no recent acute infections or vaccinations. A CD45RA-negative memory subset and a CD45RA+ naive subset were separated from the CD4+ cells. The data are from a study of shared clonotypes between healthy human individuals. Overall study results and limits: The study generally estimated greater richness for naive than memory subsets.

For every subset, genomic DNA was evenly distributed across several immunoSEQ plates. Produced via immunoSEQ multiplex PCR; TCRdb's table is partial and in-frame only. Of about 300,000 clones in the sample, approximately 74% were seen once. Sequencing used memory CD4+ T cells sorted from blood. Subset of the sample: CD45RA-negative fraction. This TCR derives from a young man in good health.

The CDR3 nucleotides are TGTGCCAGCAGTGAAGTACAGGGTTGGTACTCTTCTGAAGCTTTCTTT. Its protein is CASSEVQGWYSSEAFF. This chain uses TRBV6-1 with TRBJ1-1, with D possibly being TRBD1 (6 bases). The CDR3 has 16 amino acids. Trimming cost V 1 base and J 6 bases, with 18 bases left between them. In germline, CDR1 is MNHNS, CDR2 SASEGT.